Listed below are T cell receptor beta chains from one sample, sequenced in a study of blood T cell repertoires in COVID-19. This table comes from immunoSEQ multiplex PCR, and its TCRdb copy is limited to in-frame clones, with some not included. The table lists around 300,000 clones, around 86% of them singletons. What was sequenced was PBMCs or T cells enriched from blood (not recorded which). The receptors here all came from a woman aged 40 to 55 who had recovered from COVID-19. Each CDR3 is given with its conserved first and last residue. The D gene is left open where the match is weak. Clone size is given for some rows only: seen once, a few or many times, or a class if the clone is expanded.

size: .
V: TRBV5-1
D: TRBD1
J: TRBJ1-2
CDR3: CASSEDRGLYGYTF
DNA: TGCGCCAGCAGCGAGGACAGGGGGCTCTATGGCTACACCTTC

size: once
V: TRBV12-5
D: .
J: TRBJ1-2
CDR3: CASGSDRLYGYTF
DNA: TGTGCTAGTGGATCCGACAGACTCTATGGCTACACCTTC

size: .
V: TRBV7-2
D: .
J: TRBJ2-5
CDR3: CASSPHSRQETQYF
DNA: TGTGCCAGCAGCCCGCATTCCAGACAAGAGACCCAGTACTTC

size: .
V: TRBV7-3
D: TRBD2
J: TRBJ2-2
CDR3: CASSPWASGTGTGELFF
DNA: TGTGCCAGCAGCCCATGGGCTAGCGGGACTGGGACCGGGGAGCTGTTTTTT

size: .
V: TRBV4-2
D: .
J: TRBJ2-7
CDR3: CASSQVTGLSYEQYF
DNA: TGTGCCAGCAGCCAAGTTACAGGGTTGAGCTACGAGCAGTACTTC

size: .
V: TRBV7-9
D: TRBD1
J: TRBJ1-3
CDR3: CASSNPGQGNTIYF
DNA: TGTGCCAGCAGCAACCCGGGACAGGGAAACACCATATATTTT

size: .
V: TRBV12-5
D: .
J: TRBJ1-1
CDR3: CASGPTENTEAFF
DNA: TGTGCTAGTGGTCCGACAGAGAACACTGAAGCTTTCTTT

size: .
V: TRBV4-1
D: .
J: TRBJ1-1
CDR3: CASSQDNPQVTGKGNTEAFF
DNA: TGCGCCAGCAGCCAAGATAACCCACAGGTAACAGGGAAGGGGAACACTGAAGCTTTCTTT

size: .
V: TRBV5-1
D: .
J: TRBJ1-1
CDR3: CASSSAGDTEAFF
DNA: TGCGCCAGCAGCTCCGCAGGGGACACTGAAGCTTTCTTT

size: .
V: TRBV5-1
D: TRBD2
J: TRBJ2-7
CDR3: CASRLAGGFYEQYF
DNA: TGCGCCAGCAGGCTGGCGGGGGGATTTTACGAGCAGTACTTC

size: .
V: TRBV4-1
D: .
J: TRBJ1-4
CDR3: CASSLTFGTNYEKLFF
DNA: TGCGCCAGCAGCCTCACCTTCGGGACTAACTATGAAAAACTGTTTTTT

size: .
V: TRBV18
D: TRBD1
J: TRBJ1-4
CDR3: CASSQVSGTGLGEKLFF
DNA: TGTGCCAGCTCACAAGTTTCCGGGACAGGGCTCGGTGAAAAACTGTTTTTT

size: .
V: TRBV30
D: .
J: TRBJ2-1
CDR3: CAWSVESETLNEQFF
DNA: TGTGCCTGGAGTGTCGAGTCGGAGACCTTGAATGAGCAGTTCTTC

size: .
V: TRBV27
D: .
J: TRBJ2-1
CDR3: CASSFLARDTEQFF
DNA: TGTGCCAGCAGTTTTCTCGCCCGGGACACTGAGCAGTTCTTC

size: .
V: TRBV30
D: .
J: TRBJ1-6
CDR3: CAWSWQANSPLHF
DNA: TGTGCCTGGAGTTGGCAGGCGAATTCACCCCTCCACTTT

size: .
V: TRBV18
D: TRBD2
J: TRBJ2-5
CDR3: CASQELAGVRETQYF
DNA: TGTGCCAGCCAGGAACTAGCGGGGGTGAGAGAGACCCAGTACTTC

size: .
V: TRBV29-1
D: .
J: TRBJ2-5
CDR3: CSVVNLIRETQYF
DNA: TGCAGCGTTGTGAACCTAATCAGGGAGACCCAGTACTTC

size: .
V: TRBV2
D: TRBD2
J: TRBJ2-2
CDR3: CASTTGTSRNTGELFF
DNA: TGTGCCAGCACCACCGGGACTAGTAGGAACACCGGGGAGCTGTTTTTT

size: .
V: TRBV7-2
D: TRBD1
J: TRBJ1-5
CDR3: CASSLDTGVFQPQHF
DNA: TGTGCCAGCAGCTTAGACACAGGGGTGTTTCAGCCCCAGCATTTT

size: .
V: TRBV2
D: TRBD1
J: TRBJ2-3
CDR3: CASNRGVSTDTQYF
DNA: TGTGCCAGCAACAGGGGGGTAAGCACAGATACGCAGTATTTT

size: .
V: TRBV11-2
D: TRBD2
J: TRBJ2-7
CDR3: CASSSQGLAGVSEQYF
DNA: TGTGCCAGCAGCTCTCAGGGACTAGCGGGGGTCAGCGAGCAGTACTTC

size: once
V: TRBV5-6
D: .
J: TRBJ2-1
CDR3: CASSLGSGWSSYNEQFF
DNA: TGTGCCAGCAGCTTGGGAAGCGGGTGGAGCTCCTACAATGAGCAGTTCTTC

size: .
V: TRBV18
D: .
J: TRBJ1-1
CDR3: CASSPRSGRNTEAFF
DNA: TGTGCCAGCTCACCACGATCCGGGAGAAACACTGAAGCTTTCTTT

size: .
V: TRBV4-2
D: .
J: TRBJ2-1
CDR3: CASSQDSSGHYNEQFF
DNA: TGTGCCAGCAGCCAAGATTCCAGCGGGCACTACAATGAGCAGTTCTTC

size: .
V: TRBV13
D: TRBD1
J: TRBJ1-4
CDR3: CASSSNRGWEKLFF
DNA: TGTGCCAGCAGCTCCAACAGGGGATGGGAAAAACTGTTTTTT

size: .
V: TRBV5-6
D: .
J: TRBJ2-7
CDR3: CASSLGPPSTGSYEQYF
DNA: TGTGCCAGCAGCTTGGGGCCCCCGTCGACAGGATCCTACGAGCAGTACTTC

size: .
V: TRBV18
D: TRBD2
J: TRBJ2-1
CDR3: CASSLAAGPYNEQFF
DNA: TGTGCCAGCTCCTTGGCAGCGGGACCCTACAATGAGCAGTTCTTC

size: .
V: TRBV2
D: .
J: TRBJ1-5
CDR3: CASSAEGGTQPQHF
DNA: TGTGCCAGCAGTGCAGAGGGCGGAACTCAGCCCCAGCATTTT

size: .
V: TRBV27
D: TRBD1
J: TRBJ1-1
CDR3: CASSPTRGTGSDTEAFF
DNA: TGTGCCAGCAGTCCGACCAGGGGGACAGGGTCGGACACTGAAGCTTTCTTT

size: .
V: TRBV18
D: .
J: TRBJ1-4
CDR3: CASSPRLEEKLFF
DNA: TGTGCCAGCTCACCTCGACTTGAGGAAAAACTGTTTTTT

size: .
V: TRBV4-2
D: TRBD1
J: TRBJ1-5
CDR3: CASSLDGTGDQPQHF
DNA: TGTGCCAGCAGTCTCGACGGGACAGGGGATCAGCCCCAGCATTTT

size: .
V: TRBV5-1
D: .
J: TRBJ2-7
CDR3: CASSFGGPRSYEQYF
DNA: TGCGCCAGCAGCTTTGGCGGGCCCCGTTCCTACGAGCAGTACTTC

size: .
V: TRBV4-1
D: .
J: TRBJ2-6
CDR3: CASSHRLTDRSGANVLTF
DNA: TGCGCCAGCAGCCATAGATTAACAGACAGGTCTGGGGCCAACGTCCTGACTTTC

size: .
V: TRBV9
D: .
J: TRBJ2-7
CDR3: CASSYGLNANEQYF
DNA: TGTGCCAGCAGCTATGGACTGAACGCCAACGAGCAGTACTTC

size: .
V: TRBV19
D: .
J: TRBJ2-1
CDR3: CASSLTQGSTYNEQFF
DNA: TGTGCCAGTAGTCTCACCCAGGGGAGCACCTACAATGAGCAGTTCTTC

size: .
V: TRBV5-1
D: .
J: TRBJ2-5
CDR3: CASSPGGVLQETQYF
DNA: TGCGCCAGCAGCCCCGGGGGAGTACTACAAGAGACCCAGTACTTC

size: .
V: TRBV25-1
D: .
J: TRBJ1-2
CDR3: CASSVQEGFGGYTF
DNA: TGTGCCAGCAGTGTCCAGGAGGGATTCGGTGGCTACACCTTC

size: .
V: TRBV19
D: .
J: TRBJ1-6
CDR3: CASNSGGNSPLHF
DNA: TGTGCCAGTAACAGTGGAGGGAATTCACCCCTCCACTTT

size: .
V: TRBV2
D: TRBD1
J: TRBJ2-7
CDR3: CATKRTGDYEQYF
DNA: TGTGCCACCAAGAGGACAGGGGACTACGAGCAGTACTTC

size: .
V: TRBV7-2
D: TRBD2
J: TRBJ2-3
CDR3: CASSFQRGITDTQYF
DNA: TGTGCCAGCAGCTTCCAGCGGGGGATCACAGATACGCAGTATTTT

size: .
V: TRBV18
D: TRBD1
J: TRBJ1-1
CDR3: CASSRDRLNTEAFF
DNA: TGTGCCAGCTCGCGGGACAGATTGAACACTGAAGCTTTCTTT

size: .
V: TRBV28
D: TRBD1
J: TRBJ1-2
CDR3: CASSLFPGQGNYGYTF
DNA: TGTGCCAGCAGTTTATTCCCGGGACAGGGAAACTATGGCTACACCTTC

size: .
V: TRBV6-2/TRBV6-3
D: TRBD2
J: TRBJ2-1
CDR3: CASSPTSGGNEQFF
DNA: TGTGCCAGCAGTCCGACTAGCGGGGGGAATGAGCAGTTCTTC

size: .
V: TRBV6-5
D: TRBD1
J: TRBJ1-5
CDR3: CASRRGQGHNQPQHF
DNA: TGTGCCAGCAGACGCGGACAGGGCCATAATCAGCCCCAGCATTTT

size: few
V: TRBV11-2
D: TRBD2
J: TRBJ2-7
CDR3: CASSAGLANSYEQYF
DNA: TGTGCCAGCAGCGCGGGACTAGCGAATTCCTACGAGCAGTACTTC

size: .
V: TRBV5-1
D: TRBD1
J: TRBJ1-1
CDR3: CASSYRGRGTEAFF
DNA: TGCGCCAGCAGCTACAGGGGGCGAGGGACTGAAGCTTTCTTT

size: few
V: TRBV18
D: TRBD1
J: TRBJ1-5
CDR3: CASSPLAGTGGGQPQHF
DNA: TGTGCCAGCTCACCACTAGCCGGGACAGGGGGTGGGCAGCCCCAGCATTTT

size: .
V: TRBV15
D: TRBD1
J: TRBJ2-3
CDR3: CATSTGQVGDTQYF
DNA: TGTGCCACCAGCACAGGACAGGTTGGAGATACGCAGTATTTT

size: .
V: TRBV5-1
D: TRBD2
J: TRBJ2-2
CDR3: CASSLGVTGGTGELFF
DNA: TGCGCCAGCAGCTTGGGAGTAACGGGGGGCACCGGGGAGCTGTTTTTT

size: .
V: TRBV7-2
D: .
J: TRBJ1-1
CDR3: CASRTRATTEAFF
DNA: TGTGCCAGCAGGACCAGGGCCACCACTGAAGCTTTCTTT

size: .
V: TRBV5-1
D: .
J: TRBJ1-2
CDR3: CASSSRDTYGYTF
DNA: TGCGCCAGCAGCTCAAGGGACACCTATGGCTACACCTTC

size: .
V: TRBV6-5
D: TRBD2
J: TRBJ2-7
CDR3: CASNTASGSSEQYF
DNA: TGTGCCAGCAATACCGCTAGCGGGAGTAGTGAGCAGTACTTC

size: .
V: TRBV5-4
D: .
J: TRBJ2-1
CDR3: CAISDRPYNEQFF
DNA: TGTGCCATCTCCGACAGACCCTACAATGAGCAGTTCTTC

size: .
V: TRBV27
D: .
J: TRBJ1-1
CDR3: CATQGRTTEAFF
DNA: TGTGCCACCCAGGGGCGGACCACTGAAGCTTTCTTT

size: .
V: TRBV4-3
D: TRBD1
J: TRBJ1-3
CDR3: CASSPGTGLFTGNTIYF
DNA: TGCGCCAGCAGCCCAGGGACAGGCCTATTCACTGGAAACACCATATATTTT

size: .
V: TRBV7-3
D: TRBD1
J: TRBJ2-7
CDR3: CASSPKGGSISYEQYF
DNA: TGTGCCAGCAGCCCTAAAGGGGGCAGTATCTCCTACGAGCAGTACTTC

size: .
V: TRBV3-1/TRBV3-2
D: .
J: TRBJ1-1
CDR3: CASSQEGRAGGEAFF
DNA: TGTGCCAGCAGCCAAGAGGGCAGGGCGGGGGGTGAAGCTTTCTTT